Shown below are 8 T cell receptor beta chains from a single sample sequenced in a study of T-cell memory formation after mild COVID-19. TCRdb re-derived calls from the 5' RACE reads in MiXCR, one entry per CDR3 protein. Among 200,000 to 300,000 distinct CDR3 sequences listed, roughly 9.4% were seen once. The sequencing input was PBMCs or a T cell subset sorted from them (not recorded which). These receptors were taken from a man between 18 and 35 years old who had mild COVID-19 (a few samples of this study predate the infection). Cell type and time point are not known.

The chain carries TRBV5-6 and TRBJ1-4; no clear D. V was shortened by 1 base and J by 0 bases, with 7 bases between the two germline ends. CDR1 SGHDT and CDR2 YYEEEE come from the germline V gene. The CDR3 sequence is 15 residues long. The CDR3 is CASSLWAATNEKLFF. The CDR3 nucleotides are TGTGCCAGCAGCTTGTGGGCAGCAACTAATGAAAAACTGTTTTTT.

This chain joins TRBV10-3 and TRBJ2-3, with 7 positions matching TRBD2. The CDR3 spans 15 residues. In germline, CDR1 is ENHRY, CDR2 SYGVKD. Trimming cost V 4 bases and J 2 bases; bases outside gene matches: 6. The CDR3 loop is CAISVGGGYTDTQYF. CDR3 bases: TGTGCCATCAGTGTTGGCGGGGGATACACAGATACGCAGTATTTT.

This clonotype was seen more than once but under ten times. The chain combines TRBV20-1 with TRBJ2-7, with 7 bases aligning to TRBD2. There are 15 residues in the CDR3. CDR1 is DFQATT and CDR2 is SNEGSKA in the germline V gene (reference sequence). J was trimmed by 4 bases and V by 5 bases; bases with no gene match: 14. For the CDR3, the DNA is TGCAGTGCTCCCCTCAGAGCGGGGCCCTTTTACGAGCAGTACTTC. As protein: CSAPLRAGPFYEQYF.

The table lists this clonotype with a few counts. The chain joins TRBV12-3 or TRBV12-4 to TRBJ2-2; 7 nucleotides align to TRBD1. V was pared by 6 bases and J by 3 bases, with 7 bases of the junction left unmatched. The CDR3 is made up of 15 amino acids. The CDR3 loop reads CASRFEGQYTGELFF. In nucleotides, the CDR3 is TGTGCCAGCAGGTTTGAGGGACAGTACACCGGGGAGCTGTTTTTT.

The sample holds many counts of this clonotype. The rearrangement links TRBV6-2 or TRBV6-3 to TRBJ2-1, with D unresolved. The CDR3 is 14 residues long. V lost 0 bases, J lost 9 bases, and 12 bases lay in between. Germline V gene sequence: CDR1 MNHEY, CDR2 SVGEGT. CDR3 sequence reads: CASSYSIGGPEQFF. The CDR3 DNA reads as TGTGCCAGCAGTTACTCGATAGGTGGCCCTGAGCAGTTCTTC.

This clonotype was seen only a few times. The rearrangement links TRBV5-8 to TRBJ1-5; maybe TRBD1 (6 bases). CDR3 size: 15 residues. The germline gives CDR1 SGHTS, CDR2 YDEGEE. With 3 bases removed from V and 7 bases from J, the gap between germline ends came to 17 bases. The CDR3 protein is CASSYGTQQGQPQHF. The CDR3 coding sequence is TGTGCCAGCAGCTACGGGACACAGCAGGGACAGCCCCAGCATTTT.

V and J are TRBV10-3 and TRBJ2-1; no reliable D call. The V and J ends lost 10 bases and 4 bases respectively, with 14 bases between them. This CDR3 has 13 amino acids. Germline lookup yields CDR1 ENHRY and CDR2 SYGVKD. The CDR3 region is CATLTTLYNEQFF. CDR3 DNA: TGTGCCACGCTCACCACACTATACAATGAGCAGTTCTTC.

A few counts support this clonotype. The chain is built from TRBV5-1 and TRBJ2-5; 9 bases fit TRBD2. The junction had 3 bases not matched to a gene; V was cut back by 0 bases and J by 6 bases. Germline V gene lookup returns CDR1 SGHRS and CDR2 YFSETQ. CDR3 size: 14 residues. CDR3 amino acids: CASSLGLAVKTQYF. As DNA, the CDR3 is TGCGCCAGCAGCTTGGGACTAGCGGTAAAGACCCAGTACTTC. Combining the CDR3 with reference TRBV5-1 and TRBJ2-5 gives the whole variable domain KAGVTQTPRYLIKTRGQQVTLSCSPISGHRSVSWYQQTPGQGLQFLFEYFSETQRNKGNFPGRFSGRQFSNSRSEMNVSTLELGDSALYLCASSLGLAVKTQYFGPGTRLLVL.